These 5 T cell receptor beta chains originate from one sample sequenced in a study of cytomegalovirus exposure and HLA in healthy donors. Researchers ran the PCR with 60 Vbeta and 13 Jbeta primers. Assay: immunoSEQ multiplex PCR; the TCRdb copy retains only in-frame clones and omits some. The sample yields 200,000 to 250,000 clones, roughly 80% seen once. Input material: PBMCs. The receptors shown here come from a man aged 50-59 years in good health and CMV-seronegative.

This clone was seen a single time. The genes are TRBV4-1 and TRBJ2-7, with a tentative D call TRBD2 (10 bases). CDR3 length: 17 residues. Germline CDR1 and CDR2: MGHRA and YSYEKL. Trimming left V 5 bases short and J 2 bases short, with 22 bases between. CDR3 region: CASSDPGQGLATYEQYF. CDR3 DNA sequence: TGCGCCAGCAGCGACCCGGGACAGGGACTAGCGACCTACGAGCAGTACTTC.

The chain carries TRBV7-3 and TRBJ1-1; D is uncertain. The CDR3 consists of 16 residues. CDR1 and CDR2 (germline): SGHTA, FQGTGA. V lost 6 bases and J lost 1, with 18 bases in between. Here the CDR3 reads CASRHYGWQPNTEAFF. The CDR3 bases are TGTGCCAGCAGGCACTACGGTTGGCAGCCGAACACTGAAGCTTTCTTT.

The sample holds one count of this clone. V usage is TRBV6-5 and J usage is TRBJ2-3, with 7 positions matching TRBD2. Unmatched junction bases numbered 10, after V lost 6 bases and J lost 4 bases. This CDR3 is built from 15 residues. From germline, CDR1 is MNHEY and CDR2 SVGAGI. In nucleotides, the CDR3 is TGTGCCAGCAGGCCGGGAGGTTCGGGTGCAGATACGCAGTATTTT. Its protein is CASRPGGSGADTQYF.

V gene TRBV15 combines with J gene TRBJ2-5, with D unresolved. The germline V gene encodes CDR1 LNHNV and CDR2 YYDKDF (reference sequence). Trimming took 0 bases from V and 5 from J, leaving 7 bases between them. The CDR3 length is 13 residues. The CDR3 spells CATSRDEWETQYF. CDR3 DNA sequence: TGTGCCACCAGCAGAGATGAGTGGGAGACCCAGTACTTC.

This rearrangement joins TRBV7-9 to TRBJ2-1; TRBD2 matches at 9 bases. Germline V lookup: CDR1 SEHNR, CDR2 FQNEAQ (reference sequence). J gave up 5 bases and V 7 bases, and 9 bases lay outside the gene matches. This CDR3 region has 15 residues. As DNA, the CDR3 is TGTGCCAGCACCTACCGGGCTAGCGGGGACAATGAGCAGTTCTTC. Amino acids: CASTYRASGDNEQFF.